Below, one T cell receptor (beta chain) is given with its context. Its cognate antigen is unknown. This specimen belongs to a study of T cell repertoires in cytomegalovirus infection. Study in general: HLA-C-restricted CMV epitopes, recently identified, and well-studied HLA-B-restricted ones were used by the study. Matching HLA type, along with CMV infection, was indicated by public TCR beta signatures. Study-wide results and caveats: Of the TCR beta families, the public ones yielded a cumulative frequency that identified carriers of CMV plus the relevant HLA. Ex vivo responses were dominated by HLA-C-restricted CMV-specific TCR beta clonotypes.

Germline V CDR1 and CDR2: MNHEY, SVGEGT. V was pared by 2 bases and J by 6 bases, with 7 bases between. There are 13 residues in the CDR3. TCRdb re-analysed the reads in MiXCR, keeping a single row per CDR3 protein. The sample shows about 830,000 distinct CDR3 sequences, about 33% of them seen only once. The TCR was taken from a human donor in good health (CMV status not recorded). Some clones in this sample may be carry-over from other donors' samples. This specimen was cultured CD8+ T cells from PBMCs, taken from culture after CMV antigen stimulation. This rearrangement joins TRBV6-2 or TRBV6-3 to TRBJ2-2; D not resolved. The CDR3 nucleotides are TGTGCCAGCAGTTACGGTAAACCCGGGGAGCTGTTTTTT. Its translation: CASSYGKPGELFF.